Below, one T cell receptor beta chain is given with its context. The data derive from a study of blood T cell repertoires in COVID-19. Across the study: The United States, Italy and Spain provided the acute and convalescent COVID-19 samples. In each case, the material was cDNA or gDNA derived from T cells, B-cell-depleted T cells, or PBMCs.

V was pared by 3 bases and J by 3 bases, with 8 bases between. The CDR3 runs 13 residues. Per the germline V gene, CDR1 is SGHAT and CDR2 is FQNNGV. Per the study methods: How many nucleated cells were present was estimated from reference gene primer amplification. The table came from immunoSEQ multiplex PCR; TCRdb's copy has only in-frame clones and leaves some out. V and J calls and clone size follow that table, whereas D and trimming were derived from the DNA. The data hold about 110,000 clones, with under 90% observed a single time. This receptor was taken from a woman aged 60-70 years with acute or convalescent COVID-19. This chain joins TRBV11-2 and TRBJ1-1; D is unclear. What was sequenced was peripheral blood. The CDR3 sequence is CASSLYQDTEAFF. The CDR3 nucleotides are TGTGCCAGCAGCTTGTACCAGGACACTGAAGCTTTCTTT.